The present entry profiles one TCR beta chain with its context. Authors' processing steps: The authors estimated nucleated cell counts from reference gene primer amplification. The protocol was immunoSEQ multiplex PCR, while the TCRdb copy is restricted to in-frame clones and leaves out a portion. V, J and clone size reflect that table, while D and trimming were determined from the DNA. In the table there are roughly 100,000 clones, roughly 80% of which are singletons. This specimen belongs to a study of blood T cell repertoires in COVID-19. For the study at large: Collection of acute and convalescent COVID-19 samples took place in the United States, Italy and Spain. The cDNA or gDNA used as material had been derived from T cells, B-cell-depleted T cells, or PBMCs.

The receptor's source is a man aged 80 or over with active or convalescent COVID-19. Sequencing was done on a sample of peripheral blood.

The chain's CDR3 is CASIPRGANYGYTF. The CDR3 DNA follows: TGTGCCAGCATACCCAGGGGGGCTAACTATGGCTACACCTTC. This chain uses TRBV6-5 with TRBJ1-2; 7 nucleotides align to TRBD1. V lost 7 bases to trimming and J lost 0 bases; unmatched junction nucleotides: 5. This CDR3 is built from 14 residues. The germline CDR1 and CDR2 sequences are MNHEY and SVGAGI.